The source of this T cell receptor (beta chain) is a study of beta chain features in type 1 diabetes. Germline CDR1 and CDR2: MNHNY and SVGAGI (reference sequence). V lost 0 bases and J 2 bases, leaving 4 bases between the germline ends. The CDR3 is 13 amino acids. Expressed TCRB transcripts were sequenced after all isolated RNA was converted to cDNA. This table comes from immunoSEQ multiplex PCR, and its TCRdb copy is limited to in-frame clones, with some not included. The sample has some 60,000 clones; around three fifths are singletons. Sequenced: Tregs from blood. This chain uses TRBV6-6 with TRBJ1-1, with no clear D. This receptor was obtained from a woman between 18 and 30 years old in good health. The CDR3 region has the DNA TGTGCCAGCAGTTACTCGACAAACACTGAAGCTTTCTTT. It codes for CASSYSTNTEAFF.